The T cell receptor (beta chain) under discussion was sequenced for a study of OX40 agonist ivuxolimab in advanced cancers. Whole-study context: Earlier treatment with anti-PD-1, anti-PD-L1 or anti-CTLA-4 was permitted, and 35% to 40% had received some.

Autoimmune disease history or systemic immunosuppression led to patient exclusion. V trimming: 1 base; J trimming: 7 bases; junction bases outside the gene matches: 7. This CDR3 contains 15 residues. Germline CDR1 and CDR2: LGHNA and YSLEER. Produced via immunoSEQ multiplex PCR; TCRdb's table is partial and in-frame only. Found here are 95,000 to 100,000 clones, about 84% of them singletons; the top ten hold around 5.5%. This rearrangement joins TRBV4-3 to TRBJ1-2; TRBD1 agrees at 9 bases. The source of this sequence is an adult with an advanced solid tumor such as melanoma, head and neck, liver or kidney cancer. Sequencing used CD4+ or CD8+ T cells sorted from blood, obtained in a trial of the OX40 agonist ivuxolimab. The CDR3 coding sequence is TGCGCCAGCAGCCAAGGGGCAGGGACAGGGAGTGGCTACACCTTC. This encodes CASSQGAGTGSGYTF.